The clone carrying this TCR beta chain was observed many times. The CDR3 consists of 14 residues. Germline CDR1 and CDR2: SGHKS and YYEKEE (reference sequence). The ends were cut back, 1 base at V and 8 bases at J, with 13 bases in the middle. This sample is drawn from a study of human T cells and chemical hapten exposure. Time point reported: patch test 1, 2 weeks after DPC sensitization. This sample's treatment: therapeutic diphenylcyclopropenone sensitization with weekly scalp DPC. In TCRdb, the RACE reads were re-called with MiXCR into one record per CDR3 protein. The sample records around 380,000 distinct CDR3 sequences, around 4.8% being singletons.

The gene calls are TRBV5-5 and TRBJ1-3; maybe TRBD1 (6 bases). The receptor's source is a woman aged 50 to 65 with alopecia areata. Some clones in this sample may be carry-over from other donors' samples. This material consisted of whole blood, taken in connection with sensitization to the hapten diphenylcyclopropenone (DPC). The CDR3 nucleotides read TGTGCCAGCAGCTTGAGAGGGGGTGTGGACACCATATATTTT. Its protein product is CASSLRGGVDTIYF.